The rows below give T cell receptor beta chains drawn from one sample of a study of T cells in Graves' hyperthyroidism and ophthalmopathy. One entry per CDR3 protein results from TCRdb running MiXCR on the multiplex PCR reads. Here the sample spans approximately 600,000 distinct CDR3 sequences, roughly 15% being singletons. Sequenced input: blood. These receptors came from a woman aged 40 to 55 with Graves' ophthalmopathy. Each CDR3 is given with its conserved first and last residue. A D gene is named only where the DNA matches it firmly. Clone size appears in some rows only: once, few, many, or a class for an expanded clone.

many	TRBV5-6	TRBJ1-1	TRBD1	TGTGCCAGCAGGCCCCGGGACAGAAACACTGAAGCTTTCTTT	CASRPRDRNTEAFF
.	TRBV5-1	TRBJ2-6	.	TGCGCCAGCAGCTTGAGTGCGAAACACTCTGGGGCCAACGTCCTGACTTTC	CASSLSAKHSGANVLTF
many	TRBV5-1	TRBJ1-1	.	TGCGCCAGCAGCTCCTCCGGGGCGAACACTGAAGCTTTCTTT	CASSSSGANTEAFF
.	TRBV30	TRBJ1-5	.	TGTGCCTGGAGTGTACAGGAAAATCAGCCCCAGCATTTT	CAWSVQENQPQHF
many	TRBV4-1	TRBJ2-7	TRBD2	TGCGCCAGCAGCCAGGTGCTTGCCGGACTAGCGGACTACGAGCAGTACTTC	CASSQVLAGLADYEQYF
few	TRBV20-1	TRBJ2-2	TRBD2	TGCAGTGCTAGAGATCTCGGGGTTGGGACTAGCGTAACCGGGGAGCTGTTTTTT	CSARDLGVGTSVTGELFF
many	TRBV27	TRBJ2-7	TRBD2	TGTGCCAGCAGTTTATGGCTAGCGGGAGACGAGCAGTACTTC	CASSLWLAGDEQYF
many	TRBV24-1	TRBJ2-5	.	TGTGCCACCAGTGAGAATAGCGGGACAGGGGAGACCCAGTACTTC	CATSENSGTGETQYF
many	TRBV11-1	TRBJ1-2	.	TGTGCCAGCAGCCCTGAATGGGATCGATATGGCTACACCTTC	CASSPEWDRYGYTF
few	TRBV15	TRBJ2-7	.	TGTGCCACCAGCAGAGAGGTCCGGGACTACGAGCAGTACTTC	CATSREVRDYEQYF
.	TRBV12-3/TRBV12-4	TRBJ2-5	TRBD2	TGTGCCAGCAGTACGTTAGCGGGAGATGGAGAGACCCAGTACTTC	CASSTLAGDGETQYF
many	TRBV7-9	TRBJ2-6	.	TGTGCCAGCAGCTTAGTCCCCGGGACTTTAGGGGCCAACGTCCTGACTTTC	CASSLVPGTLGANVLTF
many	TRBV2	TRBJ2-7	TRBD2	TGTGCCAGCTCGAGGACTAGCGGGGCCTACGAGCAGTACTTC	CASSRTSGAYEQYF
many	TRBV29-1	TRBJ2-7	TRBD1	TGCAGCGCCCTGACAGGGGTCAGTAATGTGCAGTACTTC	CSALTGVSNVQYF
.	TRBV4-3	TRBJ1-3	TRBD1	TGCGCCAGCAGCCAGACAGGGTACGGAAACACCATATATTTT	CASSQTGYGNTIYF
.	TRBV19	TRBJ2-7	TRBD1	TGTGCCAGTAGCAAGCTGACAGGGGGTTTTCACGAGCAGTACTTC	CASSKLTGGFHEQYF
many	TRBV24-1	TRBJ2-7	TRBD1	TGTGCCACCAGGGGGACAGAGGACTACGAGCAGTACTTC	CATRGTEDYEQYF
many	TRBV12-3/TRBV12-4	TRBJ2-7	TRBD1	TGTGCCAGCAGTCCAGGACAGGGGGATGCCTACGAGCAGTACTTC	CASSPGQGDAYEQYF
few	TRBV28	TRBJ2-7	TRBD2	TGTGCCAGCAGTTCGACTAGCGGGAGGGCCTATGAGCAGTACTTC	CASSSTSGRAYEQYF
.	TRBV6-1	TRBJ2-5	TRBD2	TGTGCCAGCAGTGGGTCGGGACTACTCCGCCAAGAGACCCAGTACTTC	CASSGSGLLRQETQYF
many	TRBV15	TRBJ2-7	TRBD2	TGTGCCACCAGCAGAAAAGCGGGACCCTCCTACGAGCAGTACTTC	CATSRKAGPSYEQYF
many	TRBV6-1	TRBJ2-2	.	TGTGCCAGCAGTCGTCAGGGGTCCGGGGAGCTGTTTTTT	CASSRQGSGELFF
many	TRBV6-1	TRBJ2-2	TRBD1	TGTGCCAGCAGGGACCGGGACAGGGGCTTACCCGGGGAGCTGTTTTTT	CASRDRDRGLPGELFF
many	TRBV9	TRBJ1-1	.	TGTGCCAGCAGCAGGGACCTCATGAACACTGAAGCTTTCTTT	CASSRDLMNTEAFF
few	TRBV5-1	TRBJ2-7	.	TGCGCCAGCAGCCAGGACCGTTCCCGTTCCTACGAGCAGTACTTC	CASSQDRSRSYEQYF
few	TRBV28	TRBJ2-7	TRBD1	TGTGCCAGCAGCCCACATCGGCTGGGACAGGGGGACGAGCAGTACTTC	CASSPHRLGQGDEQYF
many	TRBV3-1	TRBJ2-5	.	TGTGCCAGCAGCTCGGGGACCCAGTACTTC	CASSSGTQYF
many	TRBV20-1	TRBJ2-7	.	TGCAGTGCTAGAGGTGATCTAACTAGAGCGGAACCCTACGAGCAGTACTTC	CSARGDLTRAEPYEQYF
many	TRBV7-2	TRBJ2-5	.	TGTGCCAGCAGCTTAGGCCTCAATCAAGAGACCCAGTACTTC	CASSLGLNQETQYF
.	TRBV4-3	TRBJ1-6	.	TGCGCCAGCAGCCAAGGACACCCTCCGGCAGGCTCCTATAATTCACCCCTCCACTTT	CASSQGHPPAGSYNSPLHF
many	TRBV10-3	TRBJ2-7	TRBD2	TGTGCCATCAGTGGGGAGAGCGGGAGAGGTTCCTACGAGCAGTACTTC	CAISGESGRGSYEQYF
many	TRBV7-8	TRBJ2-7	.	TGTGCCAGCAGCTTAAGACGGGACACCTCCTACGAGCAGTACTTC	CASSLRRDTSYEQYF
many	TRBV7-9	TRBJ2-5	TRBD2	TGTGCCAGCAGCTTCACACTAGCGGGAGAAGAGACCCAGTACTTC	CASSFTLAGEETQYF